This T cell receptor beta chain was recorded in a study of human T cells and chemical hapten exposure. Study at large: Alopecia universalis, totalis or areata was present in patients who were mostly female.

This clonotype was found a few times. The antigen is unknown. MiXCR, applied by TCRdb to the RACE reads, yields one record per CDR3 protein. This sample yields hundreds of thousands of distinct CDR3 sequences, of which just under 6.5% are seen a single time; approximately 5.4% belongs to the top ten. The study, taken as a whole, reports: Versus controls, significantly more large CDR3 similarity clusters arose from expanded TCRs. DPC sensitization left the count of TCRs above 1 in 1000 unchanged.

Regarding time point: patch test 2, 6 weeks after DPC sensitization. The treatment: therapeutic diphenylcyclopropenone sensitization with weekly scalp DPC. The TCR originated in a woman aged 18-29 years with alopecia areata. Some clones in this sample may be carry-over from other donors' samples. This specimen was whole blood, taken in connection with sensitization to the hapten diphenylcyclopropenone (DPC).

This CDR3 reads CASSLNSWDRQFF. The CDR3 nucleotides read TGTGCCAGCAGTTTAAATTCGTGGGACAGGCAGTTCTTC. The genes are TRBV12-3 or TRBV12-4 and TRBJ2-1; TRBD1 aligns across 7 bases. The CDR3 is 13 amino acids. V lost 2 bases and J lost 12; bases outside the gene matches: 7.